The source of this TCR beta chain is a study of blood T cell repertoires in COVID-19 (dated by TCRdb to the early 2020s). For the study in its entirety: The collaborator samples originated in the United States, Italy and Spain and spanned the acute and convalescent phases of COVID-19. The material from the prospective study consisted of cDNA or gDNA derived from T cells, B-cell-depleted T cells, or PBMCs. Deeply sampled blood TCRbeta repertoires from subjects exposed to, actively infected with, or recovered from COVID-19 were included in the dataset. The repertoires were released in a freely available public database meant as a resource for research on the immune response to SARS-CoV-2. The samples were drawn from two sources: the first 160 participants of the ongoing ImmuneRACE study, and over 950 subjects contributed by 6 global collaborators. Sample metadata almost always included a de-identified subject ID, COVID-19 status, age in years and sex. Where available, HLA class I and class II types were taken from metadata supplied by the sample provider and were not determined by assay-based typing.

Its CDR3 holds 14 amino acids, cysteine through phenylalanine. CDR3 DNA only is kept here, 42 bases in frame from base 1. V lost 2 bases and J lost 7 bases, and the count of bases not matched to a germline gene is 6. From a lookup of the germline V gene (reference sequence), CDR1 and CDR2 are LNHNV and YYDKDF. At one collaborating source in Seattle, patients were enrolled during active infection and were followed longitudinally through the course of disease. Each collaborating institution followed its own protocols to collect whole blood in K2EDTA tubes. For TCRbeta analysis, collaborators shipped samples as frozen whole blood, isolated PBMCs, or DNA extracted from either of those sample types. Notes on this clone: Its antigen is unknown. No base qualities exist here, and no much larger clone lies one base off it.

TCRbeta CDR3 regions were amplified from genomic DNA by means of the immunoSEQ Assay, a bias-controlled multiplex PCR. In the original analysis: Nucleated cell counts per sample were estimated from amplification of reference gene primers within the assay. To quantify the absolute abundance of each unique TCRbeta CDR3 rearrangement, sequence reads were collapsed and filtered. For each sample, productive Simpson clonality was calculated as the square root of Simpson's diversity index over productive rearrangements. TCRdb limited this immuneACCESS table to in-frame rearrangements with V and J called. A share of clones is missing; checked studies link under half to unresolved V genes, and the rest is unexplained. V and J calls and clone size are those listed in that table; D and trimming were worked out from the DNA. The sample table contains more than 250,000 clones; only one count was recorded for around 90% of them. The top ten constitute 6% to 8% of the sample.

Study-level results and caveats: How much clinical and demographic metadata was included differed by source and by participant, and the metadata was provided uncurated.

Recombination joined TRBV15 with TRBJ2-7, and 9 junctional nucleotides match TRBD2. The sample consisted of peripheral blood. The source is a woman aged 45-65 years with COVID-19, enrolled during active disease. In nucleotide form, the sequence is TGTGCCACCAGCAGATCGCAGACTAGCGGAGAGCAGTACTTC. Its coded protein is CATSRSQTSGEQYF.